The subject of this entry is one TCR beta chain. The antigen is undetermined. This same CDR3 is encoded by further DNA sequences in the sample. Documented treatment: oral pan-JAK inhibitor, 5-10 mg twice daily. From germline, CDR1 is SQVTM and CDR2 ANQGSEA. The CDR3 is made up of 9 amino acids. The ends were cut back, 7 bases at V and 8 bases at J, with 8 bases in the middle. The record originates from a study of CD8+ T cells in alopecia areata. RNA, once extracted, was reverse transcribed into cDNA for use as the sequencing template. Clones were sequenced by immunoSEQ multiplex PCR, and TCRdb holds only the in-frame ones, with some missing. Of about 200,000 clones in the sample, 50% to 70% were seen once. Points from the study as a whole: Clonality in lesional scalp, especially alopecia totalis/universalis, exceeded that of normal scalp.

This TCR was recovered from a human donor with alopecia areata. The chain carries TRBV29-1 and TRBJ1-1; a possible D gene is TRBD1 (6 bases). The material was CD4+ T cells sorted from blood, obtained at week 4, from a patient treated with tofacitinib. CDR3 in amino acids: CSGGTEAFF. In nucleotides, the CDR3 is TGCAGCGGTGGGACAGAAGCTTTCTTT.